The entry below describes one T cell receptor beta chain. The data originate from a study of OX40 agonist ivuxolimab in advanced cancers. Study background: The drug used for patients, ivuxolimab, was an agonistic anti-OX40 (CD134) antibody. Six ivuxolimab dose levels, 0.01 to 10 mg/kg, were given intravenously every 2 weeks.

The data were produced by immunoSEQ multiplex PCR, yet TCRdb's version contains in-frame clones alone and is incomplete. The sample lists about 64,000 clones; approximately 92% were seen once. Autoimmune disease history or systemic immunosuppression barred patients. The germline gives CDR1 MNHEY, CDR2 SVGAGI. CDR3 length equals 15 residues. Trimming removed 2 bases from V and 7 bases from J; junction bases left unmatched: 5. The genes are TRBV6-5 and TRBJ1-6; 7 bases line up with TRBD1. The TCR was taken from an adult with an advanced solid tumor such as melanoma, head and neck, liver or kidney cancer. Sequences were derived from CD4+ or CD8+ T cells sorted from blood, sampled in a trial of the OX40 agonist ivuxolimab. The CDR3 sequence: CASSYDQGGNSPLHF. Written as DNA, the CDR3 is TGTGCCAGCAGTTACGACCAGGGGGGAAATTCACCCCTCCACTTT.